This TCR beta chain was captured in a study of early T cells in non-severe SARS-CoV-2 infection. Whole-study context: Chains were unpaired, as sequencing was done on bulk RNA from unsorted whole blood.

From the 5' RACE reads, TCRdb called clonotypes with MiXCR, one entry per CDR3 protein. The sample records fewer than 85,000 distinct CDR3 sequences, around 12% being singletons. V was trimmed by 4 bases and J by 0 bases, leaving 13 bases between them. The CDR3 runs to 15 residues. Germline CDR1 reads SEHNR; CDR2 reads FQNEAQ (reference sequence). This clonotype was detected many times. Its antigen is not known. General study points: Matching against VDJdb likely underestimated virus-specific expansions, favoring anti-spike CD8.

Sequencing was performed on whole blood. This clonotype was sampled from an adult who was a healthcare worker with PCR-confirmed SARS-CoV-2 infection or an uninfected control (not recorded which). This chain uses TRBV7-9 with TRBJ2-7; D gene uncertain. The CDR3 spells CASSYPPPRSYEQYF. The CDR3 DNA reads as TGTGCCAGCAGCTATCCCCCGCCCCGCTCCTACGAGCAGTACTTC.